Included here is one TCR beta chain sequence, with context. A Seattle source enrolled patients during active infection and followed them longitudinally. As processed by the authors: Reference gene primer amplification yielded estimated nucleated cell counts. TCRdb keeps only in-frame clones here, not all; method: immunoSEQ multiplex PCR. The D gene and trimming were derived from the DNA, and the V and J assignments and clone size from that table. This table has a few hundred thousand clones, approximately 90% appearing once. The sample is drawn from a study of blood T cell repertoires in COVID-19. Looking at the study overall: Material from acute and convalescent COVID-19 was sourced from the United States, Italy and Spain. T cells, B-cell-depleted T cells, or PBMCs supplied cDNA or gDNA.

J lost 8 bases, V lost 3 bases, and 3 bases had no gene match. The V gene's germline CDR1 is MNHNS and CDR2 SASEGT. CDR3 length: 14 amino acids. Material for sequencing was peripheral blood. This clonotype was sampled from a young woman with COVID-19, enrolled during active disease. The chain is built from TRBV6-1 and TRBJ2-1, with TRBD1 matching 11 bases. The CDR3 DNA reads TGTGCCAGCAGTGAGCCGGGACAGGGGGATGAGCAGTTCTTC. Its translation is CASSEPGQGDEQFF.